The 29 T cell receptor beta chains presented below share a single source sample, sequenced in a study of blood T cell repertoires in COVID-19. TCRdb's copy holds only in-frame clones and misses some; the assay was immunoSEQ multiplex PCR. Among more than 350,000 clones listed, more than 70% were seen once. Sequencing used PBMCs or T cells enriched from blood (not recorded which). These receptors originate from a woman younger than 35 who had been exposed to COVID-19.

The CDR3 region has the DNA TGTGCCAGCAGTTTATCCGGGGCGGTCTGGGACAGCCAGAACACTGAAGCTTTCTTT. Translating gives CASSLSGAVWDSQNTEAFF. This chain connects TRBV28 to TRBJ1-1; 7 bases are shared with TRBD1. This CDR3 is 19 amino acids long. The V and J ends lost 1 base and 1 base, in that order; junction bases with no gene match: 15. Germline V gives CDR1 MDHEN, CDR2 SYDVKM.

CDR3 sequence: CASSGGGPREQFF. Written as DNA, the CDR3 is TGTGCCAGTAGTGGGGGGGGGCCGCGTGAGCAGTTCTTC. The chain combines TRBV19 with TRBJ2-1, with D perhaps matching TRBD2 (7 bases). Germline CDR1 and CDR2: LNHDA and SQIVND (reference sequence). This CDR3 has 13 residues. V shed 5 bases and J shed 9 bases, with 14 bases lying between them.

The V gene is TRBV15, the J gene TRBJ1-6; possible D gene TRBD1, 5 bases. The germline V gene has CDR1 LNHNV and CDR2 YYDKDF (reference sequence). The CDR3 spans 17 residues. V lost 9 bases and J 1 base, leaving 19 bases between the germline ends. DNA for the CDR3: TGTGCCACTCCGGGACTTATGAGCTGGTCCTATAATTCACCCCTCCACTTT. Its translation is CATPGLMSWSYNSPLHF.

The chain is built from TRBV6-6 and TRBJ1-4, with a tentative D call TRBD1 (5 bases). This CDR3 has 13 amino acids. V dropped 8 bases and J dropped 4 bases, with 11 bases sitting between them. From germline, CDR1 is MNHNY and CDR2 SVGAGI (reference sequence). The CDR3 region is CASVGQGNEKLFF. The CDR3 DNA reads as TGTGCCAGCGTGGGGCAGGGTAATGAAAAACTGTTTTTT.

This clone was detected only once. The chain has TRBV5-1 and TRBJ2-3, with 7 nucleotides matching TRBD1. V trimming: 2 bases; J trimming: 3 bases; junction bases outside the gene matches: 12. Germline CDR1 SGHRS, CDR2 YFSETQ. CDR3 length equals 17 residues. CDR3 loop: CASSLGSRGQKTDTQYF. CDR3 coding DNA: TGCGCCAGCAGCTTAGGGAGTAGGGGACAGAAGACAGATACGCAGTATTTT.

The chain uses TRBV6-1 and TRBJ2-7; 7 bases line up with TRBD1. The CDR3 consists of 16 residues. The trim removed 1 base at V and 3 bases at J, leaving 9 bases unmatched. Germline V gene lookup returns CDR1 MNHNS and CDR2 SASEGT. CDR3 nucleotide sequence: TGTGCCAGCAGTGAAGAGATTCCACAGGGGCTCTACGAGCAGTACTTC. Protein product: CASSEEIPQGLYEQYF.

This chain connects TRBV27 to TRBJ2-7; D may be TRBD1 (5 bases). There are 12 residues in the CDR3. Germline V lookup: CDR1 MNHEY, CDR2 SMNVEV (reference sequence). V lost 6 bases and J lost 6, with 12 bases in between. The CDR3 spells CASSPLGAEQYF. Written as DNA, the CDR3 is TGTGCCAGCAGCCCCTTAGGGGCCGAGCAGTACTTC.

This chain joins TRBV7-2 and TRBJ2-4; 9 bases match TRBD2. CDR3 length: 17 residues. V shed 5 bases, J shed 3 bases, and the junction held 11 bases outside the gene matches. The V gene's germline CDR1 is SGHTA and CDR2 FQGNSA. The CDR3 loop is CASSGIAGANVKNIQYF. The CDR3 DNA sequence: TGTGCCAGCAGCGGTATAGCGGGGGCAAATGTCAAAAACATTCAGTACTTC. Looking up the rest from reference TRBV7-2 and TRBJ2-4 gives the full variable domain: GAGVSQSPSNKVTEKGKDVELRCDPISGHTALYWYRQSLGQGLEFLIYFQGNSAPDKSGLPSDRFSAERTGGSVSTLTIQRTQQEDSAVYLCASSGIAGANVKNIQYFGAGTRLSVL.

V and J are TRBV4-1 and TRBJ2-7; D might be TRBD2 (6 bases). Trimming stripped 7 bases from V and 5 bases from J, with 18 bases between. This CDR3 contains 14 residues. Germline-derived CDR1 and CDR2 are MGHRA and YSYEKL. CDR3 DNA sequence: TGCGCCAGCAATACCGTTGGAGGGGATAACGAGCAGTACTTC. It encodes CASNTVGGDNEQYF.

V and J are TRBV20-1 and TRBJ1-5, with D uncertain. Germline values: CDR1 DFQATT, CDR2 SNEGSKA (reference sequence). The CDR3 spans 14 residues. V gave up 3 bases and J gave up 0 bases, with 9 bases separating them. DNA of the CDR3: TGCAGTGCTAGTCCGGGTTTTAGCAATCAGCCCCAGCATTTT. It encodes CSASPGFSNQPQHF.

The V and J genes are TRBV10-3 and TRBJ1-5; TRBD1 matches at 7 bases. This CDR3 spans 12 amino acids. The ends lost 8 bases at V and 2 bases at J; junction bases unmatched: 0. Germline V gene data show CDR1 as ENHRY and CDR2 as SYGVKD. As DNA, the CDR3 is TGTGCCATCCAGGGGGGCAATCAGCCCCAGCATTTT. Residues: CAIQGGNQPQHF.

The V call is TRBV19, the J call TRBJ1-5; TRBD1 might be the D (6 bases). The CDR3 totals 13 residues. Germline V gene sequence: CDR1 LNHDA, CDR2 SQIVND (reference sequence). The V gene lost 5 bases and the J gene lost 6 bases, with 11 bases spanning the gap. CDR3 nucleotides: TGTGCCAGTAGTGGGACAATTTCTCAGCCCCAGCATTTT. Translated: CASSGTISQPQHF. The variable domain in full, with the rest retrieved from reference TRBV19 and TRBJ1-5, is DGGITQSPKYLFRKEGQNVTLSCEQNLNHDAMYWYRQDPGQGLRLIYYSQIVNDFQKGDIAEGYSVSREKKESFPLTVTSAQKNPTAFYLCASSGTISQPQHFGDGTRLSIL.

V is TRBV7-8 and J is TRBJ2-7; tentative D call: TRBD2 (6 bases). The CDR3 totals 15 residues. Trimming took 1 base from V and 0 from J, leaving 10 bases between them. From germline, CDR1 is SGHVS and CDR2 FQNEAQ. As DNA, the CDR3 is TGTGCCAGCAGCTTAGAGGTGACTAGCTCCTACGAGCAGTACTTC. Protein product: CASSLEVTSSYEQYF.

This sequence joins TRBV24-1 and TRBJ2-7; 8 bases are a match to TRBD1. The V segment lost 2 bases and the J segment 2 bases; nucleotides outside the gene matches: 4. The germline V gene has CDR1 KGHDR and CDR2 SFDVKD. The CDR3 runs 15 residues. The CDR3 DNA is TGTGCCACCAGTGATTCGGGACAGGTGCCCTACGAGCAGTACTTC. Translating gives CATSDSGQVPYEQYF.

This clone was observed a single time. The V gene is TRBV27, the J gene TRBJ1-2; TRBD1 aligns across 10 bases. V lost 4 bases to trimming and J lost 8 bases; unmatched junction nucleotides: 4. This CDR3 has 13 residues. Germline CDR1 reads MNHEY; CDR2 reads SMNVEV (reference sequence). DNA for the CDR3: TGTGCCAGCAGTTCGGGACAGGGGAGGGGCTACACCTTC. Translated, it gives CASSSGQGRGYTF.

The chain uses TRBV12-3 or TRBV12-4 and TRBJ2-7; 7 bases are shared with TRBD1. Trimming removed 2 bases from V and 3 bases from J; junction bases left unmatched: 1. This CDR3 is built from 13 residues. The CDR3 loop reads CASSLRDSYEQYF. CDR3 DNA: TGTGCCAGCAGTTTACGGGACAGCTACGAGCAGTACTTC.

This clone was picked up one time. This chain links TRBV7-3 with TRBJ2-1; 7 bases are a match to TRBD2. The length of the CDR3 is 15 residues. Germline CDR1 SGHTA, CDR2 FQGTGA. Trimming took 5 bases from V and 0 from J; bases not matched to a gene: 4. CDR3 sequence: CASSLGLGSYNEQFF. Here the CDR3 DNA reads TGTGCCAGCAGCCTAGGACTAGGCTCCTACAATGAGCAGTTCTTC.

On this clone itself: Different DNA sequences within this sample yield the same CDR3. The CDR3 nucleotides read TGTGCCAGCAGTCTAGCGGGAGGGCCTTACAATGAGCAGTTCTTC. It codes for CASSLAGGPYNEQFF. The chain combines TRBV27 with TRBJ2-1; 12 bases are a match to TRBD2. CDR1 is MNHEY and CDR2 is SMNVEV in the germline V gene (reference sequence). V shed 5 bases, J shed 4 bases, and the junction held 3 bases outside the gene matches. The CDR3 totals 15 residues.

The genes are TRBV21-1 and TRBJ2-7; the D call TRBD1 from the table was never checked on the DNA. TRBV21-1 is labeled a pseudogene. The CDR3 consists of 17 residues. The chain's CDR3 is CASSKSSTGTGAHEQYF. CDR3 nucleotide sequence: TGTGCCAGCAGCAAATCTTCCACCGGGACAGGGGCTCACGAGCAGTACTTC.

This sequence joins TRBV3-1 (or the pseudogene TRBV3-2) and TRBJ1-1; no clear D. The germline V gene has CDR1 LGHDT and CDR2 YNNKEL (reference sequence). The V gene lost 4 bases and the J gene lost 4 bases, with 13 bases spanning the gap. The CDR3 runs 14 residues. The CDR3 spells CASSLRLVGTEAFF. The CDR3, as DNA: TGTGCCAGCAGCCTCCGACTTGTAGGCACTGAAGCTTTCTTT.

The chain links TRBV29-1 to TRBJ2-7; no definite D call. The CDR3 runs to 13 residues. Germline CDR1 and CDR2: SQVTM and ANQGSEA. V lost 4 bases and J 0 bases, leaving 10 bases between the germline ends. This CDR3 is CSVAETLSYEQYF. The CDR3 bases are TGCAGCGTTGCCGAGACACTCTCCTACGAGCAGTACTTC.

J is TRBJ2-7 and V is TRBV18; 7 nucleotides align to TRBD1. The junction had 5 bases not matched to a gene; V was cut back by 3 bases and J by 3 bases. Per the germline V gene, CDR1 is KGHSH and CDR2 is LQKENI. The CDR3 is 14 residues long. CDR3 protein: CASSPGPGGYEQYF. The DNA for the CDR3 is TGTGCCAGCTCACCGGGGCCAGGGGGCTACGAGCAGTACTTC.

The V and J genes are TRBV6-4 and TRBJ2-1; a possible D gene is TRBD2 (6 bases). The CDR3 is 15 residues long. Between the trimmed V and J ends, which lost 3 bases and 0 bases, there was a span of 9 bases. Germline assignment: CDR1 MRHNA and CDR2 SNTAGT. The CDR3 region is CASSEAEGSYNEQFF. As DNA, the CDR3 is TGTGCCAGCAGTGAAGCGGAGGGCTCCTACAATGAGCAGTTCTTC.

The V call is TRBV19, the J call TRBJ1-3; no reliable D call. Germline V CDR1 and CDR2: LNHDA, SQIVND (reference sequence). Trimming pared 3 bases from V and 0 bases from J, leaving 9 bases between. The CDR3 loop spans 15 amino acids. The CDR3 loop is CASSIVSGSGNTIYF. The CDR3 DNA follows: TGTGCCAGTAGTATCGTCTCGGGCTCTGGAAACACCATATATTTT.

The chain is built from TRBV5-4 and TRBJ2-7; 10 bases are a match to TRBD2. V trimming: 3 bases; J trimming: 2 bases; junction bases outside the gene matches: 8. In germline, CDR1 is SGHNT, CDR2 YYREEE (reference sequence). The CDR3 has 16 residues. The CDR3 loop reads CASSSGLALPAYEQYF. For the CDR3, the DNA is TGTGCCAGCAGCTCGGGACTAGCGCTTCCTGCCTACGAGCAGTACTTC. Full variable domain (rest looked up from reference TRBV5-4 and TRBJ2-7): ETGVTQSPTHLIKTRGQQVTLRCSSQSGHNTVSWYQQALGQGPQFIFQYYREEENGRGNFPPRFSGLQFPNYSSELNVNALELDDSALYLCASSSGLALPAYEQYFGPGTRLTVT.

The chain recombines TRBV20-1 with TRBJ1-5; a possible D gene is TRBD1 (5 bases). The CDR3 is 14 residues long. In germline, CDR1 is DFQATT, CDR2 SNEGSKA (reference sequence). The V gene lost 3 bases and the J gene lost 0 bases, with 9 bases spanning the gap. CDR3 in amino acids: CSASRGISNQPQHF. CDR3 sequence (DNA): TGCAGTGCTAGTCGGGGGATTAGCAATCAGCCCCAGCATTTT.

The V gene is TRBV6-5, the J gene TRBJ2-7; 8 bases align to TRBD1. The CDR3 is 15 residues long. V lost 6 bases to trimming and J lost 3 bases; unmatched junction nucleotides: 10. Germline values: CDR1 MNHEY, CDR2 SVGAGI. The CDR3 nucleotides are TGTGCCAGCAGCTCTGACAGGGGACACGGCTACGAGCAGTACTTC. Protein sequence: CASSSDRGHGYEQYF.

This rearrangement joins TRBV21-1 to TRBJ2-3; TRBD1, the table's D call, was not compared with the DNA. TRBV21-1 is reported as a pseudogene. The CDR3 has 16 residues. In nucleotides, the CDR3 is TGTGCCAGCAGCGAAAACTATCTGGACAGGGATAATACGCAGTATTTT. Amino acid sequence: CASSENYLDRDNTQYF.

For the CDR3, the DNA is TGTGCCAGCAGTTTTGGCGAAAAACTGTTTTTT. Protein product: CASSFGEKLFF. The chain has TRBV27 and TRBJ1-4; the D is unclear. The CDR3 sequence is 11 residues long. Trimming took off 3 bases at V and 8 bases at J, with 4 bases between the two ends. Germline V CDR1 and CDR2: MNHEY, SMNVEV (reference sequence). Full variable domain (missing parts from reference TRBV27 and TRBJ1-4): EAQVTQNPRYLITVTGKKLTVTCSQNMNHEYMSWYRQDPGLGLRQIYYSMNVEVTDKGDVPEGYKVSRKEKRNFPLILESPSPNQTSLYFCASSFGEKLFFGSGTQLSVL.